This T cell receptor (beta chain) was obtained from a study of CD8 T cells in ankylosing spondylitis. This clonotype appeared a few times. Its antigen is not identified. V was shortened by 0 bases and J by 8 bases, with 17 bases between the two germline ends. The CDR3 has 15 amino acids. Germline CDR1 and CDR2: SGHDT and YYEEEE. For TCR beta, libraries came from quantitative 5'-RACE with molecular barcodes. MiXCR was run by TCRdb on the 5' RACE reads, yielding one entry per CDR3 protein. This table holds 150,000 to 200,000 distinct CDR3 sequences, around a tenth found once. The study's findings and limits: The clones that were linked to disease were reported to be significantly enriched in matched synovial fluid samples from ankylosing spondylitis patients. Some of these motif variants have turned up before, in reports on reactive arthritis synovial fluid and blood. What seemed typical of ankylosing spondylitis blood was a TCR beta motif built from several highly homologous variants.

Sequenced material: blood, either unsorted or a sorted T cell fraction (not recorded which). The rearrangement joins TRBV5-6 to TRBJ1-2; tentatively, D is TRBD1 (6 bases). This TCR came from a female donor with ankylosing spondylitis or in good health (not recorded which). As DNA, the CDR3 is TGTGCCAGCAGCTTGGGCGGGGGCCCCCGGCGCGGCTACACCTTC. This sequence encodes CASSLGGGPRRGYTF.